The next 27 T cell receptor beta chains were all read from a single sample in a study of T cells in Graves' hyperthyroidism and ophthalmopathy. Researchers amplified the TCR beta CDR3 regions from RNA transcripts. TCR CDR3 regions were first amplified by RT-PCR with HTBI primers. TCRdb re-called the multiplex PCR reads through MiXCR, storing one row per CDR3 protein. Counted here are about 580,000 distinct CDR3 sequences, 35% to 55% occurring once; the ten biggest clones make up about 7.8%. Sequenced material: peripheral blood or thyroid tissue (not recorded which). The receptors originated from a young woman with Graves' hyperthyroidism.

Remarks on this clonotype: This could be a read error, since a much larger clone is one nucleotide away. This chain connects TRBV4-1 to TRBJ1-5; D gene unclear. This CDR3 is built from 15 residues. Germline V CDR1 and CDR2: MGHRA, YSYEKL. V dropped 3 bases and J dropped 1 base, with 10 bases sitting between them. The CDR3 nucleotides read TGCGCCAGCAGCCAGGGTTCCCTAAGCAATCAGCCCCAGCATTTT. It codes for CASSQGSLSNQPQHF.

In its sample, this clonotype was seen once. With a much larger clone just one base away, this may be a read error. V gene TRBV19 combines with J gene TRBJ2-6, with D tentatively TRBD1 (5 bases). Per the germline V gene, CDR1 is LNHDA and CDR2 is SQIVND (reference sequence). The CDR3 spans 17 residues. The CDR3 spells CASSRAMMGPGADVLTF. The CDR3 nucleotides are TGCGCCAGCAGCCGAGCTATGATGGGGCCTGGGGCCGACGTCCTGACTTTC.

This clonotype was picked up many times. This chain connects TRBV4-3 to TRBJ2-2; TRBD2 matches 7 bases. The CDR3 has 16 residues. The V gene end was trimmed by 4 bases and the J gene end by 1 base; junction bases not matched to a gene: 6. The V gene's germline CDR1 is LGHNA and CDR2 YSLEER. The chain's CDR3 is CASSPTQRENTGELFF. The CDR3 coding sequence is TGCGCCAGCAGCCCTACCCAGCGGGAGAACACCGGGGAGCTGTTTTTT.

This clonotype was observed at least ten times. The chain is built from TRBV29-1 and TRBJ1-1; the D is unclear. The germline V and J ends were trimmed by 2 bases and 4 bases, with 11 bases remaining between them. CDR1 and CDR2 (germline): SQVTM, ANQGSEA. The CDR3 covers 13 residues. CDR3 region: CSVEQRAGTEAFF. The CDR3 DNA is TGCAGCGTTGAACAAAGGGCAGGCACTGAAGCTTTCTTT.

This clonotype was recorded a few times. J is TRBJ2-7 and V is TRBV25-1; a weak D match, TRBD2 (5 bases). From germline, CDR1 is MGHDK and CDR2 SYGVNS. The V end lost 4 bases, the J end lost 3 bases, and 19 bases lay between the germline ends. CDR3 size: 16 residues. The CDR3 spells CASSAWTLKRNYEQYF. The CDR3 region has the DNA TGTGCCAGCAGTGCCTGGACTCTGAAACGGAACTACGAGCAGTACTTC.

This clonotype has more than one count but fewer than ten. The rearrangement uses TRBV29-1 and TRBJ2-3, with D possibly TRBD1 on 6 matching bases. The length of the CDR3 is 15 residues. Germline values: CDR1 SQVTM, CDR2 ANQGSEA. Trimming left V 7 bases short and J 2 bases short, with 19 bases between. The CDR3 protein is CSARKRGSVTDTQYF. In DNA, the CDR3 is TGCAGCGCCCGCAAGAGGGGGTCAGTCACAGATACGCAGTATTTT.

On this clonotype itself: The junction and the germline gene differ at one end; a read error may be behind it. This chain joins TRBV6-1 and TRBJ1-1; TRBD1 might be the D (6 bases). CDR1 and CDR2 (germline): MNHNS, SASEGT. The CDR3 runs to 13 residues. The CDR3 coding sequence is TGTGCCATCAGTGAATGGACAGACACTGAAGCTTTCTTT. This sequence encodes CAISEWTDTEAFF.

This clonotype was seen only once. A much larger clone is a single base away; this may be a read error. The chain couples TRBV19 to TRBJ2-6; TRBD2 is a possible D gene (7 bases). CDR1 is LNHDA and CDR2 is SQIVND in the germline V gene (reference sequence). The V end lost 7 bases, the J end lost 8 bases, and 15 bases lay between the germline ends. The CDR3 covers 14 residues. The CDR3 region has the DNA TGTGCCAGTACCCAAAGGGGGGGCCCCAACGTCCTGACTTTC. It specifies CASTQRGGPNVLTF.

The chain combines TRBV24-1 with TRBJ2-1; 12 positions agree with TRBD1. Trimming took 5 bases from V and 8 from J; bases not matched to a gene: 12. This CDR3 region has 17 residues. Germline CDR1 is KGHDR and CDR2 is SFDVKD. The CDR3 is CATSGSFTGTGGHEQFF. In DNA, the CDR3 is TGTGCCACCAGTGGCTCTTTTACCGGGACAGGGGGCCATGAGCAGTTCTTC.

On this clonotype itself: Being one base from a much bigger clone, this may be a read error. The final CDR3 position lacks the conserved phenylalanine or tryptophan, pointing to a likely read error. The CDR3 DNA reads as TGTGCCAGCAGCCCCGGGACAGGGTGGGAGCCCCAGCATTCT. It specifies CASSPGTGWEPQHS. The J gene is TRBJ1-5, the V gene TRBV5-6; the match to TRBD1 covers 9 bases. The CDR3 contains 14 residues. In germline, CDR1 is SGHDT, CDR2 YYEEEE. The trim removed 4 bases at V and 8 bases at J, leaving 7 bases unmatched.

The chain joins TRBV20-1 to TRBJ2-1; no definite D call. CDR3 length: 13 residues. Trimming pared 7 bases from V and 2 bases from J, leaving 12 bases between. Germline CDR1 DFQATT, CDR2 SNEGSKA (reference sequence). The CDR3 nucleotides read TGCAGTGAAGGGATAGTTCCCTACAATGAGCAGTTCTTC. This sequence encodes CSEGIVPYNEQFF.

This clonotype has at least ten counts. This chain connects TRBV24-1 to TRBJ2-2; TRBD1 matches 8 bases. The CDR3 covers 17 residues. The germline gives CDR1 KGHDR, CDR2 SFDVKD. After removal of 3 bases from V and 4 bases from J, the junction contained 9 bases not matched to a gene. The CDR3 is CATSDEGQGGTTGELFF. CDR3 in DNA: TGTGCCACCAGTGATGAAGGACAGGGCGGTACCACCGGGGAGCTGTTTTTT.

CDR3 in DNA: TGCAGCGTGAGAAAAGAAGACACAGATACGCAGTATTTT. This translates into CSVRKEDTDTQYF. The chain links TRBV29-1 to TRBJ2-3, with unresolved D. This CDR3 is 13 amino acids long. The germline V gene has CDR1 SQVTM and CDR2 ANQGSEA. Trimming pared 6 bases from V and 2 bases from J, leaving 12 bases between.

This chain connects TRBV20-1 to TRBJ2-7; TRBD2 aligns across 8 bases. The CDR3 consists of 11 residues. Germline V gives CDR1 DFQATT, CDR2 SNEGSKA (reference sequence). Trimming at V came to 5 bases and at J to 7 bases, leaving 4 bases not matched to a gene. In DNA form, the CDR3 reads TGCAGTGCTGCGACTAGCGATGAGCAGTACTTC. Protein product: CSAATSDEQYF.

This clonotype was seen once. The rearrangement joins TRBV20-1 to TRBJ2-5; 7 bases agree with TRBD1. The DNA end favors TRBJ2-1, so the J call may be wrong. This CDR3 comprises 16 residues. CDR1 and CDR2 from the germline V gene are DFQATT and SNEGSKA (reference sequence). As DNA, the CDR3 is TGCAGTGCTATGGGAGACAGGGTAAACTCCTACAATGAGCAGTTCTTC. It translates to CSAMGDRVNSYNEQFF.

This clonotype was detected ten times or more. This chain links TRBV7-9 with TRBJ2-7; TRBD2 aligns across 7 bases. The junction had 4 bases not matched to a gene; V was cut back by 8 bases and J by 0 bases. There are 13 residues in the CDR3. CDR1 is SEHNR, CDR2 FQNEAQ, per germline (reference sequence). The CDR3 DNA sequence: TGTGCCAGCGGGATAGCGGGCTCCTACGAGCAGTACTTC. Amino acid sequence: CASGIAGSYEQYF.

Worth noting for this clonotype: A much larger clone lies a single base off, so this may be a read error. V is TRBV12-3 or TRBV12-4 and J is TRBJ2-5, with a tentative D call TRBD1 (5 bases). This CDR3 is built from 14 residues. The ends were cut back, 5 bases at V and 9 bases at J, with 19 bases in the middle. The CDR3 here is CASSAVLVLGAQYF. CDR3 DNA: TGTGCCAGCAGTGCAGTTTTGGTCCTAGGGGCCCAGTACTTC.

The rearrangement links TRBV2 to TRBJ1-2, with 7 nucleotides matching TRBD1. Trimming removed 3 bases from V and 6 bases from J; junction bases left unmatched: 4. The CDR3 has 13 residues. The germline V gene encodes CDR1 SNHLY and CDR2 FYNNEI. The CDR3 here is CASSDDRADGYTF. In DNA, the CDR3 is TGTGCCAGCAGTGATGACAGGGCGGATGGCTACACCTTC.

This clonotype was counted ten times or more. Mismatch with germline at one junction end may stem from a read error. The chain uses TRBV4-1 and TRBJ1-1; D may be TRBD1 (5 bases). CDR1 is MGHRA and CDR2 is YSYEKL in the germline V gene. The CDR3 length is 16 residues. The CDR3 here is CASSQVGDFSNTEAFF. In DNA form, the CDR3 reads TGTGCCAGCAGCCAAGTGGGGGACTTCTCGAACACTGAAGCTTTCTTT.

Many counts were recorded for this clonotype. The DNA of the CDR3 is TGCAGCGTTGGAGGGACAGGGGTCTACGAGCAGTACTTC. Its protein product is CSVGGTGVYEQYF. J is TRBJ2-7 and V is TRBV29-1; 10 bases map to TRBD1. CDR3 length: 13 amino acids. Germline V CDR1 and CDR2: SQVTM, ANQGSEA. V trimming: 4 bases; J trimming: 3 bases; junction bases outside the gene matches: 3.

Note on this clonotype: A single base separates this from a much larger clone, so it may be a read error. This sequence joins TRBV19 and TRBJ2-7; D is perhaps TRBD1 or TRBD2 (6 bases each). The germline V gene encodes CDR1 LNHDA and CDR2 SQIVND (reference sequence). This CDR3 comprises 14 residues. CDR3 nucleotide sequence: TGTGCCAGTAGTCCCATGGGGGGCTCCTGCGAGCAGTACTTC. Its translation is CASSPMGGSCEQYF.

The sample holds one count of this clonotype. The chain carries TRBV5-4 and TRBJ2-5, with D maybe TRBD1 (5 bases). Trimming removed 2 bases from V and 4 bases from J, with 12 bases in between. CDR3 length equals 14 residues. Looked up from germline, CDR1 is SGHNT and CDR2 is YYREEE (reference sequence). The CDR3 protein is CASSFGAGRETQYF. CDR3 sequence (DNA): TGTGCCAGCAGCTTCGGAGCAGGGCGAGAGACCCAGTACTTC.

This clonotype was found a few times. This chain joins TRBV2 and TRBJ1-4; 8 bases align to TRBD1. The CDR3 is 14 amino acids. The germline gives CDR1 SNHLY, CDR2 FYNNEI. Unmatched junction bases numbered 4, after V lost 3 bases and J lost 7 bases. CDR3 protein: CASSEDREGEKLFF. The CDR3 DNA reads TGTGCCAGCAGTGAGGACAGGGAAGGTGAAAAACTGTTTTTT.

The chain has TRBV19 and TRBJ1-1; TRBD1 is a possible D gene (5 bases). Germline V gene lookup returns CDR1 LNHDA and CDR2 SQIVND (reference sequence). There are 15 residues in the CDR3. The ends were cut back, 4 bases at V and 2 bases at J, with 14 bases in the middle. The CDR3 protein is CASSREGYSNTEAFF. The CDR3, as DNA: TGTGCCAGTAGTAGAGAGGGGTACTCAAACACTGAAGCTTTCTTT.

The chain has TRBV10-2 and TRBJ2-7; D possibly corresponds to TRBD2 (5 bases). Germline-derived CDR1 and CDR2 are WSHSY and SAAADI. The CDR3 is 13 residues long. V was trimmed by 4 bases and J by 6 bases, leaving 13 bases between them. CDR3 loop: CASSGERLLEQYF. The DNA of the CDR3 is TGCGCCAGCAGTGGGGAGAGGCTGCTCGAGCAGTACTTC.

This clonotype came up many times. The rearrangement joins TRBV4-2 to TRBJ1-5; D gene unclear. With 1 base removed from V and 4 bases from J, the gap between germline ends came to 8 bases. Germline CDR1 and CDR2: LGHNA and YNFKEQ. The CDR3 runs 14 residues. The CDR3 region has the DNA TGTGCCAGCAGCCAAGTTCAGAGGAATCAGCCCCAGCATTTT. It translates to CASSQVQRNQPQHF.

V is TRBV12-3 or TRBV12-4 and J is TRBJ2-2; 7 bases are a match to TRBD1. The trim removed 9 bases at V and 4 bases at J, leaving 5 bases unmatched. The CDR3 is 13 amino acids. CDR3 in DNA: TGTGCCAGTGGGGACAGATTCACCGGGGAGCTGTTTTTT. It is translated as CASGDRFTGELFF.